Listed below are T cell receptor beta chains from one sample, sequenced in a study of T cell repertoires in cytomegalovirus infection. From the reads, TCRdb called clonotypes with MiXCR, one entry per CDR3 protein. Of around 330,000 distinct CDR3 sequences listed, around a sixth were seen once; the top ten hold approximately 12%. Sequenced sample: PBMCs. These receptor sequences come from a human donor in good health (CMV status not recorded). Some clones in this sample may be carry-over from other donors' samples. Both conserved end residues are part of each CDR3. D genes are given only for firm matches. For some rows the clone size is stated as once, few or many, or as a class when expanded; others skip it.

d_gene	v_gene	abundance	j_gene	CDR3aa	CDR3nt
TRBD1	TRBV28	NA	TRBJ2-7	CASRLGTGRKYYEQYF	TGTGCCAGCAGACTGGGGACAGGGAGAAAATACTACGAGCAGTACTTC
NA	TRBV7-2	many	TRBJ2-5	CASSLSLRETQYF	TGTGCCAGCAGCTTGAGCCTTCGAGAGACCCAGTACTTC
TRBD2	TRBV6-1	NA	TRBJ2-5	CASGRDTSGEETQYF	TGTGCCAGCGGACGGGATACTAGCGGGGAAGAGACCCAGTACTTC
TRBD1	TRBV5-4	few	TRBJ2-1	CASSPGQGRDEQFF	TGTGCCAGCAGCCCGGGACAGGGGAGAGATGAGCAGTTCTTC
NA	TRBV6-1	many	TRBJ2-5	CASSELVVMGETQYF	TGTGCCAGCAGTGAATTGGTGGTAATGGGAGAGACCCAGTACTTC
NA	TRBV7-2	many	TRBJ2-1	CASSLVRGLVNEQFF	TGTGCCAGCAGCTTAGTTCGGGGTTTGGTCAATGAGCAGTTCTTC
TRBD1	TRBV12-3/TRBV12-4	many	TRBJ2-7	CASRAGTGASYEQYF	TGTGCCAGCAGGGCCGGGACAGGGGCTTCCTACGAGCAGTACTTC
NA	TRBV7-9	many	TRBJ1-1	CAGWGGLNTEAFF	TGTGCCGGATGGGGGGGCTTGAACACTGAAGCTTTCTTT
NA	TRBV12-3/TRBV12-4	many	TRBJ1-2	CASSWAPGYGYTF	TGTGCCAGCAGTTGGGCTCCTGGCTATGGCTACACCTTC
NA	TRBV7-9	many	TRBJ2-3	CASSLGGSDTQYF	TGTGCTAGCAGCTTAGGAGGCTCAGATACGCAGTATTTT
TRBD1	TRBV5-6	few	TRBJ1-1	CASSGDSWGGTEAFF	TGTGCCAGCAGCGGGGACAGCTGGGGCGGCACTGAAGCTTTCTTT
NA	TRBV7-2	many	TRBJ2-5	CASSPSTRETQYF	TGTGCCAGCAGCCCTTCGACAAGAGAGACCCAGTACTTC
TRBD2	TRBV11-2	many	TRBJ2-3	CASSSRTSVQYF	TGTGCCAGCAGCTCTAGGACTAGCGTGCAGTATTTT
TRBD2	TRBV20-1	NA	TRBJ2-1	CSAREDEWTSGAYNEQFF	TGCAGTGCTAGAGAAGACGAATGGACTAGCGGGGCCTACAATGAGCAGTTCTTC
TRBD2	TRBV2	few	TRBJ2-3	CASRMGGGTDTQYF	TGTGCCAGCCGGATGGGAGGGGGCACAGATACGCAGTATTTT
TRBD1	TRBV29-1	NA	TRBJ2-7	CSVLPGTGYYEQYF	TGCAGCGTTCTCCCCGGGACAGGGTACTACGAGCAGTACTTC
TRBD2	TRBV7-3	many	TRBJ2-3	CASSSRAGGDTQYF	TGTGCCAGCAGCTCAAGGGCGGGGGGAGATACGCAGTATTTT
NA	TRBV7-6	many	TRBJ2-1	CASSWGQGRGNEQFF	TGTGCCAGCAGCTGGGGGCAGGGACGGGGCAATGAGCAGTTCTTC
NA	TRBV28	many	TRBJ2-7	CASSLSPGAASYEQYF	TGTGCCAGCAGCTTAAGCCCAGGGGCCGCCAGCTACGAGCAGTACTTC
TRBD1	TRBV7-9	many	TRBJ2-3	CASSPGTGEWTDTQYF	TGTGCCAGCAGCCCCGGGACAGGGGAGTGGACAGATACGCAGTATTTT
TRBD2	TRBV2	few	TRBJ2-7	CASSDQRGAYEQYF	TGTGCCAGCAGTGACCAGCGGGGGGCCTACGAGCAGTACTTC
NA	TRBV7-9	many	TRBJ1-2	CASSLAESLGYTF	TGTGCCAGCAGCTTAGCGGAATCACTCGGCTACACCTTC
NA	TRBV28	NA	TRBJ1-6	CASSPVGQGWRSPLHF	TGTGCCAGCAGTCCGGTTGGGCAGGGATGGAGATCACCCCTCCACTTT
NA	TRBV13	few	TRBJ2-4	CASSSRLLLAKNIQYF	TGTGCCAGCAGCTCGCGACTTCTTCTAGCCAAAAACATTCAGTACTTC
TRBD1	TRBV12-3/TRBV12-4	few	TRBJ2-3	CASRPTGGTDTQYF	TGTGCCAGCAGGCCAACAGGGGGCACAGATACGCAGTATTTT
TRBD2	TRBV28	few	TRBJ2-3	CASSHMGLALTDTQYF	TGTGCCAGCAGTCATATGGGACTAGCTCTGACAGATACGCAGTATTTT
NA	TRBV18	NA	TRBJ2-1	CASSPAGFNEQFF	TGTGCCAGCTCACCTGCAGGGTTCAATGAGCAGTTCTTC
TRBD2	TRBV19	many	TRBJ2-1	CASSIDRGGNEQFF	TGTGCCAGTAGTATAGACCGGGGGGGTAATGAGCAGTTCTTC
NA	TRBV20-1	NA	TRBJ1-1	CSAKGQSNTEAFF	TGCAGTGCTAAAGGCCAATCGAACACTGAAGCTTTCTTT
TRBD2	TRBV5-1	NA	TRBJ2-3	CASSSTGTSGGGDTQYF	TGCGCCAGCAGCTCCACCGGGACTAGCGGGGGAGGAGATACGCAGTATTTT
TRBD1	TRBV7-2	many	TRBJ1-5	CASSLGSGGQPQHF	TGTGCCAGCAGCTTAGGGTCAGGGGGTCAGCCCCAGCATTTT
NA	TRBV7-3	many	TRBJ2-2	CASSLTGPANTGELFF	TGTGCCAGCAGCTTAACGGGGCCGGCGAACACCGGGGAGCTGTTTTTT
TRBD1	TRBV12-5	NA	TRBJ1-1	CASGLRDRSEAFF	TGTGCTAGTGGTTTGAGGGACAGGTCTGAAGCTTTCTTT
NA	TRBV12-3/TRBV12-4	NA	TRBJ1-1	CASSLWGAGRTEAFF	TGTGCCAGCAGTTTATGGGGGGCGGGTCGGACTGAAGCTTTCTTT
NA	TRBV6-5	few	TRBJ1-2	CASSYSGQARYGYTF	TGTGCCAGCAGTTACTCGGGCCAGGCGCGCTATGGCTACACCTTC
TRBD1	TRBV11-2	few	TRBJ1-4	CASIISGGDRVASTNEKLFF	TGTGCCAGCATCATCTCGGGGGGGGACAGGGTTGCCTCAACTAATGAAAAACTGTTTTTT
NA	TRBV7-7	many	TRBJ2-1	CASSLVWQGHNEQFF	TGTGCTAGCAGCTTAGTGTGGCAGGGCCACAATGAGCAGTTCTTC
NA	TRBV27	few	TRBJ2-3	CASSTPRTDTQYF	TGTGCCAGCAGTACTCCCCGCACAGATACGCAGTATTTT
TRBD1	TRBV12-3/TRBV12-4	many	TRBJ1-4	CASSRQGGEKLFF	TGTGCCAGCAGCAGACAGGGAGGCGAAAAACTGTTTTTT
TRBD2	TRBV7-2	NA	TRBJ2-2	CASSPRGLAVSGTGELFF	TGTGCCAGCAGCCCCCGGGGACTAGCGGTATCGGGCACCGGGGAGCTGTTTTTT
TRBD1	TRBV5-4	NA	TRBJ2-1	CASTIGGTASYNEQFF	TGTGCCAGCACCATAGGTGGGACAGCAAGTTACAATGAGCAGTTCTTC
NA	TRBV11-2	many	TRBJ1-5	CASSLSRLGPQHF	TGTGCCAGCAGCTTATCGCGGTTAGGGCCCCAGCATTTT
TRBD1	TRBV20-1	NA	TRBJ1-1	CSADRVRLAEAFF	TGCAGTGCTGACAGGGTTCGTTTGGCTGAAGCTTTCTTT
TRBD1	TRBV18	few	TRBJ2-7	CASSVGTGGRGEQYF	TGTGCCAGCTCAGTCGGGACAGGTGGCCGCGGCGAGCAGTACTTC
TRBD1	TRBV18	few	TRBJ2-7	CASSPSRTGGFYEQYF	TGTGCCAGCTCACCATCCAGGACAGGGGGCTTCTACGAGCAGTACTTC
NA	TRBV7-9	few	TRBJ2-7	CASSPPPGRPSYEQYF	TGTGCCAGCAGCCCCCCCCCGGGACGTCCCTCCTACGAGCAGTACTTC
TRBD1	TRBV7-6	many	TRBJ2-7	CASSLERAGGSYEQYF	TGTGCCAGCAGCTTAGAAAGGGCAGGGGGCAGCTACGAGCAGTACTTC
NA	TRBV7-2	many	TRBJ2-2	CASSSGRTGELFF	TGTGCCAGCAGCTCAGGGAGAACCGGGGAGCTGTTTTTT
NA	TRBV10-3	many	TRBJ2-3	CAVTKGSTDTQYF	TGTGCCGTCACGAAGGGATCCACAGATACGCAGTATTTT
NA	TRBV6-2/TRBV6-3	many	TRBJ1-5	CASSPDREFNQPQHF	TGTGCCAGCAGTCCCGACCGAGAATTCAATCAGCCCCAGCATTTT
TRBD2	TRBV20-1	NA	TRBJ2-7	CSASGAGLAENSYEQYF	TGCAGTGCTAGCGGAGCGGGACTAGCGGAAAACTCCTACGAGCAGTACTTC
NA	TRBV7-6	many	TRBJ2-2	CASRENTGELFF	TGTGCCAGCAGGGAGAACACCGGGGAGCTGTTTTTT